The 13 T cell receptor beta chains below come from one sample, sequenced in a study of identical twins. TCRdb processed the 5' RACE reads anew with MiXCR; each CDR3 protein has one entry. The profile covers roughly 250,000 distinct CDR3 sequences, with about 7.3% appearing a single time and 3% to 4.5% taken by the ten largest. The same data also contributed to another study, on yellow fever vaccine responses in identical twins.

Specimen: memory (CD45RO+) T cells sorted from blood. The receptors were sampled from a woman aged 18-29 years in good health.

This chain links TRBV5-1 with TRBJ1-5; D unclear. The CDR3 loop spans 14 amino acids. Looked up from germline, CDR1 is SGHRS and CDR2 is YFSETQ. V was trimmed by 3 bases and J by 5 bases, leaving 12 bases between them. This CDR3 is CASSSGDLDQPQHF. The DNA of the CDR3 is TGCGCCAGCAGCTCTGGGGATCTAGATCAGCCCCAGCATTTT.

This clonotype was observed a few times. V is TRBV28 and J is TRBJ1-2; perhaps TRBD1 as D (5 bases). From germline, CDR1 is MDHEN and CDR2 SYDVKM. This CDR3 comprises 15 residues. Between the trimmed V and J ends, which lost 10 bases and 4 bases, there was a span of 22 bases. The CDR3 region is CATSFGWQGSYGYTF. The DNA of the CDR3 is TGTGCCACCTCATTCGGGTGGCAGGGCAGCTATGGCTACACCTTC.

The chain recombines TRBV5-1 with TRBJ2-1; 10 bases line up with TRBD2. In germline, CDR1 is SGHRS, CDR2 YFSETQ. CDR3 length: 17 amino acids. Trimming at V came to 3 bases and at J to 0 bases, leaving 6 bases not matched to a gene. The CDR3 sequence is CASSSNPSGSSYNEQFF. The CDR3 bases are TGCGCCAGCAGCTCCAACCCTAGCGGGAGCTCCTACAATGAGCAGTTCTTC.

In its sample, this clonotype was seen a few times. This chain uses TRBV2 with TRBJ1-1; TRBD1 is a possible D gene (6 bases). The germline CDR1 and CDR2 sequences are SNHLY and FYNNEI. The CDR3 extends over 15 amino acids. Deletions cut 5 bases from V and 4 bases from J, with 17 bases between. CDR3: CASSPQGRGGTEAFF. In nucleotides, the CDR3 is TGTGCCAGCAGTCCCCAGGGGAGGGGGGGCACTGAAGCTTTCTTT.

This clonotype turned up a few times. The chain uses TRBV7-6 and TRBJ2-2; TRBD2 matches 10 bases. Unmatched junction bases numbered 15, after V lost 2 bases and J lost 6 bases. This CDR3 region has 19 residues. Germline V gene sequence: CDR1 SGHVS, CDR2 FNYEAQ. The DNA of the CDR3 is TGTGCCAGCAGCTTAAATATCCGGTCTAGCGGGAGTCTCTCCGGGGAGCTGTTTTTT. Amino acid sequence: CASSLNIRSSGSLSGELFF. The full variable domain, in which reference TRBV7-6 and TRBJ2-2 provide the parts outside the CDR3, is GAGVSQSPRYKVTKRGQDVALRCDPISGHVSLYWYRQALGQGPEFLTYFNYEAQQDKSGLPNDRFSAERPEGSISTLTIQRTEQRDSAMYRCASSLNIRSSGSLSGELFFGEGSRLTVL.

This clonotype was observed many times. The chain links TRBV5-1 to TRBJ1-1; a weak D match, TRBD1 (5 bases). V was pared by 4 bases and J by 10 bases, with 23 bases between. There are 15 residues in the CDR3. Germline-derived CDR1 and CDR2 are SGHRS and YFSETQ. The DNA for the CDR3 is TGCGCCAGCAGCAGACGGGACCAGCATGGGAATCCAGCTTTCTTT. Residues: CASSRRDQHGNPAFF.

The table lists this clonotype with many counts. The rearrangement uses TRBV7-8 and TRBJ2-1; 7 bases are a match to TRBD2. Unmatched junction bases numbered 8, after V lost 0 bases and J lost 3 bases. The CDR3 sequence is 17 residues long. CDR1 is SGHVS, CDR2 FQNEAQ, per germline. The CDR3 region has the DNA TGTGCCAGCAGCTTAGCGGTGGGGAGGGCCGACTACAATGAGCAGTTCTTC. It is translated as CASSLAVGRADYNEQFF.

The V and J genes are TRBV25-1 and TRBJ1-1; TRBD1 agrees at 9 bases. The CDR3 has 15 residues. V was clipped by 7 bases and J by 1 base; unmatched bases: 7. The germline V gene has CDR1 MGHDK and CDR2 SYGVNS. The CDR3 bases are TGTGCCAGCATTCGGACAGGGGTTGCGAACACTGAAGCTTTCTTT. Protein product: CASIRTGVANTEAFF.

A few counts support this clonotype. This rearrangement joins TRBV27 to TRBJ1-2, with D possibly being TRBD1 (6 bases). CDR3 length: 15 amino acids. The V and J ends lost 6 bases and 5 bases respectively, with 19 bases between them. Germline V gene lookup returns CDR1 MNHEY and CDR2 SMNVEV (reference sequence). The CDR3 sequence: CASSSSTGLGYGYTF. Here the CDR3 DNA reads TGTGCCAGCAGCTCCTCTACAGGGTTGGGATATGGCTACACCTTC.

The sample holds a few counts of this clonotype. The CDR3 region is CASSGGKQAEQYF. The CDR3 coding sequence is TGCGCCAGCAGTGGGGGTAAGCAGGCCGAGCAGTACTTC. The rearrangement links TRBV5-1 to TRBJ2-7, with D perhaps given as TRBD1 or TRBD2 (5 bases each). The germline gives CDR1 SGHRS, CDR2 YFSETQ. The CDR3 is 13 amino acids. Trimming stripped 5 bases from V and 6 bases from J, with 15 bases between.

The table lists this clonotype with many counts. The V and J genes are TRBV10-3 and TRBJ2-5; maybe TRBD2 (6 bases). In germline, CDR1 is ENHRY, CDR2 SYGVKD. This CDR3 is 15 amino acids long. V was shortened by 2 bases and J by 9 bases, with 19 bases between the two germline ends. The CDR3 coding sequence is TGTGCCATCAGTGAGCCCCTGTCCGGGAGATCGTCCCAGTACTTC. Translating gives CAISEPLSGRSSQYF.

There are a few counts of this clonotype. The chain employs TRBV6-1 and TRBJ2-1; D is possibly TRBD1 (6 bases). Germline V gene sequence: CDR1 MNHNS, CDR2 SASEGT. Between the trimmed V and J ends, which lost 7 bases and 0 bases, there was a span of 16 bases. The CDR3 runs 16 residues. CDR3 sequence (DNA): TGTGCCAGCAAGAACAGGGTTCACAACTCCTACAATGAGCAGTTCTTC. Its translation: CASKNRVHNSYNEQFF.

There are a few counts of this clonotype. This sequence joins TRBV20-1 and TRBJ2-2; D gene uncertain. V was shortened by 1 base and J by 5 bases, with 11 bases between the two germline ends. Germline values: CDR1 DFQATT, CDR2 SNEGSKA (reference sequence). The CDR3 spans 14 residues. The CDR3 bases are TGCAGTGCTAGAGGCTGGACCGCGACCGGGGAGCTGTTTTTT. Its translation: CSARGWTATGELFF.